This passage covers 5 T cell receptor beta chains from one sample sequenced in a study of T cells in narcolepsy. Sequencing was performed with immunoSEQ multiplex PCR; in TCRdb, only in-frame clones are kept and a portion is missing. The data contain just over 40,000 clones, approximately 88% of them singletons. The sample consisted of CD45RA- memory CD4+ T cells from PBMCs. The receptors originated from a human donor with narcolepsy.

J is TRBJ2-1 and V is TRBV5-4; D is uncertain. The length of the CDR3 is 14 residues. The germline V gene has CDR1 SGHNT and CDR2 YYREEE (reference sequence). The V end lost 4 bases, the J end lost 8 bases, and 16 bases lay between the germline ends. CDR3 in amino acids: CASSRGPHGDEQFF. The CDR3 DNA reads TGTGCCAGCAGCCGAGGACCCCACGGTGATGAGCAGTTCTTC.

The chain has TRBV6-5 and TRBJ1-6, with D unresolved. This CDR3 has 13 residues. Germline CDR1 MNHEY, CDR2 SVGAGI. V lost 6 bases and J 0 bases, leaving 3 bases between the germline ends. CDR3 residues: CASSHSYNSPLHF. For the CDR3, the DNA is TGTGCCAGCAGCCACTCCTATAATTCACCCCTCCACTTT.

The chain combines TRBV5-1 with TRBJ1-5, with D maybe TRBD1 (6 bases). The CDR3 covers 15 residues. CDR1 is SGHRS, CDR2 YFSETQ, per germline. V lost 4 bases and J 5 bases, leaving 16 bases between the germline ends. CDR3 loop: CASSQSGARDQPQHF. CDR3 nucleotide sequence: TGCGCCAGCAGCCAGTCGGGGGCCAGGGATCAGCCCCAGCATTTT.

This clone was picked up one time. V usage is TRBV7-2 and J usage is TRBJ2-3, with 8 nucleotides matching TRBD1. Germline CDR1 reads SGHTA; CDR2 reads FQGNSA. V dropped 5 bases and J dropped 4; count of bases not matched to a gene: 5. The CDR3 extends over 14 amino acids. The CDR3 region has the DNA TGTGCCAGCAGCCCAGGACAGGGTTCAGATACGCAGTATTTT. Translation gives CASSPGQGSDTQYF.

This chain joins TRBV5-4 and TRBJ2-5; maybe TRBD1 (6 bases). The J call is doubtful: the DNA matches TRBJ2-7 better. The CDR3 has 14 amino acids. Looked up from germline, CDR1 is SGHNT and CDR2 is YYREEE (reference sequence). The CDR3 region is CASSSRQDSYEQYF. CDR3 DNA sequence: TGTGCCAGCAGCTCGCGACAGGATTCCTACGAGCAGTACTTC.